The rows below give T cell receptor beta chains drawn from one sample of a study of human T cells and chemical hapten exposure. From the RACE reads, TCRdb called clonotypes with MiXCR, one entry per CDR3 protein. The sample holds some 300,000 distinct CDR3 sequences, about 5% seen once. The sequencing used whole blood, collected in connection with sensitization to the hapten diphenylcyclopropenone (DPC). Every receptor here comes from a woman younger than 35 with alopecia areata. Some clones in this sample may be carry-over from other donors' samples. Each CDR3 is given with its conserved first and last residue. Each record gives: V gene, J gene, CDR3 length, CDR3 protein.

TRBV7-9,TRBJ2-7,12,CALAGGSYEQYF
TRBV5-6,TRBJ2-1,16,CASSELRDLWVNEQFF
TRBV19,TRBJ2-1,15,CASMISGGAYNEQFF
TRBV12-3/TRBV12-4,TRBJ2-5,13,CASKGSAQETQYF
TRBV3-1,TRBJ2-2,16,CASSQVAGVSTGELFF
TRBV12-3/TRBV12-4,TRBJ1-5,15,CASSVPGQGFQPQHF
TRBV5-4,TRBJ2-7,14,CASSLGQGYHEQYF
TRBV7-9,TRBJ1-4,14,CASSPDRGPEKLFF
TRBV20-1,TRBJ1-1,13,CSVFFRARREAFF
TRBV28,TRBJ1-1,15,CASSLTGRMNTEAFF
TRBV4-3,TRBJ2-5,15,CASSQVGAGGETQYF